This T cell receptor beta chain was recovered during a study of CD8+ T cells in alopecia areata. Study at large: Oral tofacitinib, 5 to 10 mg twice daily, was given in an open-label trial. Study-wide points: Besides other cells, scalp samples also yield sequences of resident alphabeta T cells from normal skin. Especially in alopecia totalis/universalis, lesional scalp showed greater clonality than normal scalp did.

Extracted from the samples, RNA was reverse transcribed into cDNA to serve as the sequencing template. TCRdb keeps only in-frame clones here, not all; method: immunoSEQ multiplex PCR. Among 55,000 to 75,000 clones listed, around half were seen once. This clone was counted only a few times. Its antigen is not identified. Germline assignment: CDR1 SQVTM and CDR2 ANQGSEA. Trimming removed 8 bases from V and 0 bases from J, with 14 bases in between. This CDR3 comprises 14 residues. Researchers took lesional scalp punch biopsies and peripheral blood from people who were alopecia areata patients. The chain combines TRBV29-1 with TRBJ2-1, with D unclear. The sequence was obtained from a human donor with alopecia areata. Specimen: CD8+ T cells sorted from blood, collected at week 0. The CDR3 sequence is CSSFGPSSYNEQFF. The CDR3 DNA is TGCAGCTCCTTTGGCCCCAGCTCCTACAATGAGCAGTTCTTC.